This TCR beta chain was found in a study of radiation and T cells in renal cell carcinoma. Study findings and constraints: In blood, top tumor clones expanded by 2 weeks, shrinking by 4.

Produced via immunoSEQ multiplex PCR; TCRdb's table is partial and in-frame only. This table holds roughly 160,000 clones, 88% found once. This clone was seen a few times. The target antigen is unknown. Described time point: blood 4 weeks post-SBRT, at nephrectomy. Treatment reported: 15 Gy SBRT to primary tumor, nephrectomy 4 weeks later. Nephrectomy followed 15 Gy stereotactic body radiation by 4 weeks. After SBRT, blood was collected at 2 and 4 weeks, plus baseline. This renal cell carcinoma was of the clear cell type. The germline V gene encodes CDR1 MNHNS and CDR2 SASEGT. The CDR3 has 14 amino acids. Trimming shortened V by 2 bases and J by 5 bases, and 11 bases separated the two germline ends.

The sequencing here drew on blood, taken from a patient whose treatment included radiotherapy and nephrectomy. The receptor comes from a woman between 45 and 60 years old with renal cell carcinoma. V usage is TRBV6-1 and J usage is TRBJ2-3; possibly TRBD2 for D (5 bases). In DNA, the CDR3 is TGTGCCAGCAGTGAAACTTGGAGGCAAGATACGCAGTATTTT. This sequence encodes CASSETWRQDTQYF.